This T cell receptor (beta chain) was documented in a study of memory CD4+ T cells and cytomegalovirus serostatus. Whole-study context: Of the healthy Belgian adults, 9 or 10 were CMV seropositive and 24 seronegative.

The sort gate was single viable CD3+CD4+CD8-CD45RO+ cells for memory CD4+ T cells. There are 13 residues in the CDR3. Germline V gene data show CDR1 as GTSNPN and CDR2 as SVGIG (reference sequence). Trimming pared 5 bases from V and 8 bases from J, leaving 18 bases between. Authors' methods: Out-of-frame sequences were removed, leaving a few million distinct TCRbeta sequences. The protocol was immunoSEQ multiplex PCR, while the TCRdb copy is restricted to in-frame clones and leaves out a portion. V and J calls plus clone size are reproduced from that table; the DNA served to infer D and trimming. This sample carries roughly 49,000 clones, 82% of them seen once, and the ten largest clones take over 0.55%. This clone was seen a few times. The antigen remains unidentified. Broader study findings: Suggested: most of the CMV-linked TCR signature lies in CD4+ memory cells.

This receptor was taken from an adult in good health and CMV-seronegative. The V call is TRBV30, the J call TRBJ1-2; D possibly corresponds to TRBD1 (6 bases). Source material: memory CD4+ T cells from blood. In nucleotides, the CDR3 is TGTGCCTGGCGTAAGGGGGGATTAGGGGGCTACACCTTC. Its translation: CAWRKGGLGGYTF. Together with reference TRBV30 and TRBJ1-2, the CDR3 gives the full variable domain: SQTIHQWPATLVQPVGSPLSLECTVEGTSNPNLYWYRQAAGRGLQLLFYSVGIGQISSEVPQNLSASRPQDRQFILSSKKLLLSDSGFYLCAWRKGGLGGYTFGSGTRLTVV.